This TCR beta chain is from a study of blood T cells in healthy people across ages. Study-wide context: Template-switching capture recovered about one barcoded beta molecule per two T cells.

Concerning this clonotype: Its antigen remains unidentified.

Germline values: CDR1 DFQATT, CDR2 SNEGSKA (reference sequence). V was pared by 2 bases and J by 7 bases, with 15 bases between. The CDR3 covers 13 residues. Study-wide findings and caveats: More naive CD4+ cells and higher diversity were found in long-lived than in aged donors.

A second PCR, run for about 7 to 11 cycles, used a sample-barcoded 5' primer plus a J-beta primer mix. TCRdb reprocessed the 5' RACE reads with MiXCR, giving one entry per CDR3 protein. The sample comprises approximately 670,000 distinct CDR3 sequences, approximately 40% of which are singletons, and around 30% rests with the top ten. V is TRBV20-1 and J is TRBJ2-7; D gene unclear. This receptor was taken from a man at least 80 years old in good health. Sequencing was performed on blood. This CDR3 reads CSARQAGYNEQYF. CDR3 in DNA: TGCAGTGCTAGACAGGCCGGTTACAATGAGCAGTACTTC.